Shown below are 16 T cell receptor beta chains from a single sample sequenced in a study of blood T cell repertoires in COVID-19 (TCRdb year 2020). Library creation used the immunoSEQ multiplex PCR assay. TCRdb stores this immuneACCESS table with in-frame sequences only. Part of the clones is absent; in the studies checked, under half of the shortfall reflects unresolved V genes, and no reason is known for the rest. Within this sample are some 300,000 clones, with more than 75% of them counted one time only. The top ten clones comprise around 2% of the sample. Sequencing input: PBMCs or T cells enriched from blood (not recorded which). The receptors were sampled from a woman aged 60-75 years in a cohort exposed to, infected with or recovered from COVID-19 (not recorded which).

This chain links TRBV5-3 with TRBJ1-2, with D possibly TRBD1 on 6 matching bases. TRBV5-3 is an ORF; its function is uncertain. V lost 0 bases and J 2 bases, leaving 11 bases between the germline ends. This CDR3 region has 15 residues. Written as DNA, the CDR3 is TGTGCCAGAAGCTTGGCGAGGGGGAGAAACTATGGCTACACCTTC. This translates into CARSLARGRNYGYTF.

The chain carries TRBV18 and TRBJ2-5; the match to TRBD1 covers 8 bases. J was trimmed by 4 bases and V by 6 bases; bases with no gene match: 16. Germline-derived CDR1 and CDR2 are KGHSH and LQKENI. The CDR3 loop spans 17 amino acids. CDR3: CASSPAWDRLGRETQYF. CDR3 nucleotides: TGTGCCAGCTCCCCGGCATGGGACAGGCTCGGGAGAGAGACCCAGTACTTC. The complete variable domain, with remaining parts taken from reference TRBV18 and TRBJ2-5, reads NAGVMQNPRHLVRRRGQEARLRCSPMKGHSHVYWYRQLPEEGLKFMVYLQKENIIDESGMPKERFSAEFPKEGPSILRIQQVVRGDSAAYFCASSPAWDRLGRETQYFGPGTRLLVL.

V and J are TRBV11-2 and TRBJ2-7, with D unclear. The V gene's germline CDR1 is SGHAT and CDR2 FQNNGV. Trimming took 1 base from V and 1 from J, leaving 11 bases between them. The CDR3 runs 15 residues. CDR3 sequence: CASSLVFDTSYEQYF. The DNA of the CDR3 is TGTGCCAGCAGCTTAGTATTCGACACGTCCTACGAGCAGTACTTC.

The V and J genes are TRBV6-2 or TRBV6-3 and TRBJ2-7; D is undetermined. The CDR3 spans 12 residues. Germline CDR1 and CDR2: MNHEY and SVGEGT. V was shortened by 2 bases and J by 6 bases, with 8 bases between the two germline ends. CDR3: CASSYGPSEQYF. The CDR3 DNA reads TGTGCCAGCAGTTACGGCCCTAGCGAGCAGTACTTC.

The CDR3 DNA reads TGTGCCAGCAGCGCCCCTAGGAGGGGTTTGTACGAGCAGTACTTC. This gives the protein CASSAPRRGLYEQYF. This sequence joins TRBV2 and TRBJ2-7; D may be TRBD2 (6 bases). The CDR3 contains 15 residues. V was shortened by 6 bases and J by 4 bases, with 19 bases between the two germline ends. The germline V gene encodes CDR1 SNHLY and CDR2 FYNNEI.

This clone occurred once. The V gene is TRBV5-8, the J gene TRBJ2-7; 10 bases fit TRBD2. V lost 0 bases, J lost 4 bases, and 4 bases stayed unmatched. Germline V gives CDR1 SGHTS, CDR2 YDEGEE. The CDR3 length is 15 residues. CDR3 sequence reads: CASSLERGGCYEQYF. CDR3 DNA sequence: TGTGCCAGCAGCTTGGAGCGGGGGGGATGTTACGAGCAGTACTTC. Full variable domain (remainder filled in from reference TRBV5-8 and TRBJ2-7): EAGVTQSPTHLIKTRGQQATLRCSPISGHTSVYWYQQALGLGLQFLLWYDEGEERNRGNFPPRFSGRQFPNYSSELNVNALELEDSALYLCASSLERGGCYEQYFGPGTRLTVT.

The chain uses TRBV7-3 and TRBJ2-7, with 9 bases fitting TRBD2. Germline lookup yields CDR1 SGHTA and CDR2 FQGTGA. The CDR3 consists of 14 residues. V shed 2 bases, J shed 5 bases, and the junction held 4 bases outside the gene matches. The CDR3 nucleotides read TGTGCCAGCAGCTTAGTTAGCGGGAGCCACGAGCAGTACTTC. Residues: CASSLVSGSHEQYF.

This CDR3 reads CASSFRGRVLADTQYF. CDR3 nucleotide sequence: TGTGCCAGCAGCTTTAGGGGGCGCGTTTTAGCAGATACGCAGTATTTT. The chain couples TRBV5-5 to TRBJ2-3, with TRBD1 matching 7 bases. This CDR3 comprises 16 residues. In germline, CDR1 is SGHKS, CDR2 YYEKEE (reference sequence). J lost 4 bases, V lost 2 bases, and 10 bases had no gene match.

This rearrangement joins TRBV5-1 to TRBJ2-6, with D possibly being TRBD2 (5 bases). In germline, CDR1 is SGHRS, CDR2 YFSETQ. Trimming cost V 2 bases and J 0 bases, with 6 bases left between them. This CDR3 region has 15 residues. CDR3 loop: CASSFGSSGANVLTF. DNA for the CDR3: TGCGCCAGCAGCTTTGGGAGCTCTGGGGCCAACGTCCTGACTTTC.

The chain carries TRBV28 and TRBJ2-7; 7 nucleotides align to TRBD2. The ends lost 3 bases at V and 0 bases at J; junction bases unmatched: 11. CDR1 is MDHEN, CDR2 SYDVKM, per germline. CDR3 length: 17 amino acids. CDR3 sequence reads: CASSFLGGRALSYEQYF. The CDR3 bases are TGTGCCAGCAGTTTTCTGGGCGGGAGAGCCCTCTCCTACGAGCAGTACTTC.

The chain couples TRBV30 to TRBJ2-7; TRBD1 matches at 9 bases. CDR3 length: 15 amino acids. Germline V gives CDR1 GTSNPN, CDR2 SVGIG (reference sequence). Trimming removed 8 bases from V and 2 bases from J; junction bases left unmatched: 13. The CDR3 is CAPLFRDREPYEQYF. CDR3 sequence (DNA): TGTGCCCCTCTTTTCCGGGACAGGGAACCCTACGAGCAGTACTTC.

The genes are TRBV28 and TRBJ2-7; no clear D gene. CDR1 and CDR2 (germline): MDHEN, SYDVKM. This CDR3 is built from 14 residues. Trimming took 3 bases from V and 0 from J, leaving 9 bases between them. The CDR3 DNA sequence: TGTGCCAGCAGTTTTTTTAGGAGCTCCTACGAGCAGTACTTC. Its translation: CASSFFRSSYEQYF.

V usage is TRBV5-1 and J usage is TRBJ1-1; 8 bases match TRBD1. CDR3 length equals 16 residues. The ends lost 5 bases at V and 0 bases at J; junction bases unmatched: 9. Germline V gene data show CDR1 as SGHRS and CDR2 as YFSETQ. The CDR3 region has the DNA TGCGCCAGCAGTTTCATGACAGGGGCCCTGAACACTGAAGCTTTCTTT. Its protein product is CASSFMTGALNTEAFF.

The rearrangement joins TRBV19 to TRBJ2-6, with 7 bases that match TRBD1. With 10 bases clipped from V and 3 bases from J, the junction kept 12 bases outside the gene matches. Germline V CDR1 and CDR2: LNHDA, SQIVND (reference sequence). The CDR3 consists of 16 residues. The chain's CDR3 is CATTRQGSVGANVLTF. In nucleotides, the CDR3 is TGTGCCACCACGCGACAGGGCTCGGTTGGGGCCAACGTCCTGACTTTC. The full variable domain, completed using reference TRBV19 and TRBJ2-6, is DGGITQSPKYLFRKEGQNVTLSCEQNLNHDAMYWYRQDPGQGLRLIYYSQIVNDFQKGDIAEGYSVSREKKESFPLTVTSAQKNPTAFYLCATTRQGSVGANVLTFGAGSRLTVL.

This clone was picked up one time. V is TRBV3-1 (or the pseudogene TRBV3-2) and J is TRBJ1-1, with 8 bases aligning to TRBD1. Germline values: CDR1 LGHDT, CDR2 YNNKEL (reference sequence). The CDR3 has 14 amino acids. The trim removed 0 bases at V and 11 bases at J, leaving 8 bases unmatched. The CDR3 bases are TGTGCCAGCAGCCAAGAGAAGGCAGGGGGCACCGCTTTCTTT. Its translation is CASSQEKAGGTAFF.

This clone was picked up one time. The chain combines TRBV5-1 with TRBJ1-2; no clear D gene. The germline V gene encodes CDR1 SGHRS and CDR2 YFSETQ. The V and J ends lost 0 bases and 2 bases respectively, with 14 bases between them. CDR3 size: 16 residues. The CDR3 here is CASSLGPKRGNYGYTF. In DNA form, the CDR3 reads TGCGCCAGCAGCTTGGGTCCAAAAAGAGGGAACTATGGCTACACCTTC.